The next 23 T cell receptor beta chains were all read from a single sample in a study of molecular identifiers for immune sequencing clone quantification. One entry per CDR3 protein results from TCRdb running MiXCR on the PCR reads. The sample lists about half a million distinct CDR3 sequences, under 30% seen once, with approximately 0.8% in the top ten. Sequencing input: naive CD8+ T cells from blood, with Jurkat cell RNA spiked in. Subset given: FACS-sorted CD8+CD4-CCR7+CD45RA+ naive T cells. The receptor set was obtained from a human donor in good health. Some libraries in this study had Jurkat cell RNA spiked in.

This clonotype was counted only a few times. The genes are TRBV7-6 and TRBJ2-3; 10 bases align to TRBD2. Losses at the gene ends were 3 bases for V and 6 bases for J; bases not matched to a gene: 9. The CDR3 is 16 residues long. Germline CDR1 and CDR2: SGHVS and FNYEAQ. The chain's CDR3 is CASSFLAGVPTDTQYF. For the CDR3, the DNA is TGTGCCAGCAGCTTCCTAGCGGGAGTACCTACGGATACGCAGTATTTT.

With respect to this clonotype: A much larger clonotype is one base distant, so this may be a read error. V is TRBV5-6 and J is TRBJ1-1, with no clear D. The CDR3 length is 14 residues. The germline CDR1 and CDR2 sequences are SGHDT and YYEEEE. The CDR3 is CASSLDNMNTVAFF. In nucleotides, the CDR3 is TGTGCCAGCAGCTTAGACAACATGAACACTGTAGCTTTCTTT.

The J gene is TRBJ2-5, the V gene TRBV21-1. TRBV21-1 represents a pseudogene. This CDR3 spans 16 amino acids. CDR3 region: CASSKGRSEYQETQYF. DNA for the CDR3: TGTGCCAGCAGCAAAGGTCGATCAGAGTACCAAGAGACCCAGTACTTC.

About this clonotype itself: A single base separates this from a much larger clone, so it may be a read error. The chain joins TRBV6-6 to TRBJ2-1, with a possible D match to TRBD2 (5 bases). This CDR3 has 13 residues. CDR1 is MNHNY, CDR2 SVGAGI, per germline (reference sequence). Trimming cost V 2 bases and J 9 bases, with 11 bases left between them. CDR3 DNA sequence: TGTGCCAGCAGTTACGAGCGAGGGAGTGAGCAGTTCTTC. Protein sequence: CASSYERGSEQFF.

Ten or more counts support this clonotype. CDR3 sequence (DNA): TGTGCCAGCAGCTCAGAAATAGGAACACTAGATACGCAGTATTTT. Its translation is CASSSEIGTLDTQYF. The chain has TRBV7-9 and TRBJ2-3; D ambiguous. CDR1 is SEHNR, CDR2 FQNEAQ, per germline (reference sequence). CDR3 length: 15 residues. With 4 bases removed from V and 5 bases from J, the gap between germline ends came to 16 bases.

The CDR3 bases are TGTGCCAGCAGCTTAGAACAGGGTAATACGCAGTATTTT. Translation: CASSLEQGNTQYF. The chain uses TRBV7-3 and TRBJ2-3, with D possibly TRBD1 on 6 matching bases. From germline, CDR1 is SGHTA and CDR2 FQGTGA. The V end was cut by 2 bases, the J end by 7 bases, with 10 bases between. This CDR3 region has 13 residues.

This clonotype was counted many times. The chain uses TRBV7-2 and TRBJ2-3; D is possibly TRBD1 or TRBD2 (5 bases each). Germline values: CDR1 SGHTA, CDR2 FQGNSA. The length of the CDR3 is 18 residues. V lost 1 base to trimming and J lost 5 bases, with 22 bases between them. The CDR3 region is CASSLGTGAYLRKDTQYF. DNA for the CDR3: TGTGCCAGCAGCTTAGGAACCGGGGCGTACTTGCGTAAAGATACGCAGTATTTT.

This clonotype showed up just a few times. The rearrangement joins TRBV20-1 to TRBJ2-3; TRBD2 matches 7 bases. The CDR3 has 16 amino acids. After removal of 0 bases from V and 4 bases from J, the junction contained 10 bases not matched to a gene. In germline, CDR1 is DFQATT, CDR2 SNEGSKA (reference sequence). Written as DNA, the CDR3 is TGCAGTGCTAGAGATCCAGCCAGCGGGGTGCCAGATACGCAGTATTTT. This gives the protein CSARDPASGVPDTQYF.

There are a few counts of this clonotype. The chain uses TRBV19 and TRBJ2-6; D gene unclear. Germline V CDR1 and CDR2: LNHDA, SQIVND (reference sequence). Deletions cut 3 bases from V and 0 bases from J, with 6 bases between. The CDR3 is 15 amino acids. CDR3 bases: TGTGCCAGTAGTATGTGGGGCTCTGGGGCCAACGTCCTGACTTTC. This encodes CASSMWGSGANVLTF. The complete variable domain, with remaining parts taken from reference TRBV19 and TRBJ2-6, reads DGGITQSPKYLFRKEGQNVTLSCEQNLNHDAMYWYRQDPGQGLRLIYYSQIVNDFQKGDIAEGYSVSREKKESFPLTVTSAQKNPTAFYLCASSMWGSGANVLTFGAGSRLTVL.

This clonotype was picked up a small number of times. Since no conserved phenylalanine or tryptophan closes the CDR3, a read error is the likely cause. In DNA, the CDR3 is TGCGCCAGCAGCTCTCCGGGACTGAGCTACGAGCAGTACTCC. This encodes CASSSPGLSYEQYS. The V and J genes are TRBV5-1 and TRBJ2-7; D possibly corresponds to TRBD2 (6 bases). Trimming stripped 3 bases from V and 3 bases from J, with 13 bases between. CDR1 is SGHRS, CDR2 YFSETQ, per germline. CDR3 length: 14 residues.

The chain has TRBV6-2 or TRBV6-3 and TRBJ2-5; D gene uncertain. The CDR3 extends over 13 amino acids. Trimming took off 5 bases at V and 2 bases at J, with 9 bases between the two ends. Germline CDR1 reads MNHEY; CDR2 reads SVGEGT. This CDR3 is CASSTDGQETQYF. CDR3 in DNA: TGTGCCAGCAGTACGGACGGGCAAGAGACCCAGTACTTC.

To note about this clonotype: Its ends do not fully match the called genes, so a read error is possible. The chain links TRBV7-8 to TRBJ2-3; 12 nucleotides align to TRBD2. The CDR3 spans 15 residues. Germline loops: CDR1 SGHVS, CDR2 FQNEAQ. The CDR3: CASSLAGGAFDTQYF. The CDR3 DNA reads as TGTGCCAGCAGCCTAGCGGGGGGGGCCTTCGATACGCAGTATTTT.

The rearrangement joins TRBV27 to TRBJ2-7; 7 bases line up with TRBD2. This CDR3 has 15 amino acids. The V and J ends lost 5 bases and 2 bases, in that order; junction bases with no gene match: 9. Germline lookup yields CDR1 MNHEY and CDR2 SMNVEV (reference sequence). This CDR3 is CASSPPMRETYEQYF. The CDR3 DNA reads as TGTGCCAGCAGTCCACCGATGCGGGAGACCTACGAGCAGTACTTC.

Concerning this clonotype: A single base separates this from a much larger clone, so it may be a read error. The CDR3 DNA sequence: TGTGCCAGCAGCTGGGGGACAGGGCCGACCGAAAAACTGCTTTTT. This translates into CASSWGTGPTEKLLF. This chain links TRBV7-9 with TRBJ1-4; 9 nucleotides align to TRBD1. The CDR3 is 15 amino acids. The germline gives CDR1 SEHNR, CDR2 FQNEAQ (reference sequence).

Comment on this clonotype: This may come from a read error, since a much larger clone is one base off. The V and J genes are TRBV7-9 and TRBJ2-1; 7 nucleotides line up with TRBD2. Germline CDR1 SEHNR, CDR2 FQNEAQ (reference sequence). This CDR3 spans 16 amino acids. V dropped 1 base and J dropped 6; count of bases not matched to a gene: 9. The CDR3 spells CASSLVPSGGSNEQFF. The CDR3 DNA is TGTGCCAGCAGCTTAGTTCCTAGCGGAGGATCCAATGAGCAGTTCTTC.

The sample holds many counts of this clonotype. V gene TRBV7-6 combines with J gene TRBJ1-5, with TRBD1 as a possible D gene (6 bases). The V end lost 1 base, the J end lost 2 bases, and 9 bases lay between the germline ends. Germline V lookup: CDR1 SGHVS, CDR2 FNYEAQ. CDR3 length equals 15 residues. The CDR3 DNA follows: TGTGCCAGCAGCTTAGACAGGGCGGGCAATCAGCCCCAGCATTTT. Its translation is CASSLDRAGNQPQHF.

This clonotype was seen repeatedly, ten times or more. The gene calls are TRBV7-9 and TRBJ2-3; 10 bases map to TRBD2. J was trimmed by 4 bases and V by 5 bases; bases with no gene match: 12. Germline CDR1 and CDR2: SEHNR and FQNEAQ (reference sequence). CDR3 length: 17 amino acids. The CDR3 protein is CASSPRRASGSSDTQYF. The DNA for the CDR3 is TGTGCCAGCAGCCCTCGTCGGGCTAGCGGGAGTTCAGATACGCAGTATTTT.

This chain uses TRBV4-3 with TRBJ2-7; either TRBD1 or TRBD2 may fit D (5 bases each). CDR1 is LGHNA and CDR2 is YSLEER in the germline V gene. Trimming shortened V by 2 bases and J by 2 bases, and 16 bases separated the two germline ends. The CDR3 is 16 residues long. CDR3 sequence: CASSQQRGLGAYEQYF. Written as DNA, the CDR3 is TGCGCCAGCAGCCAACAAAGAGGGCTAGGGGCCTACGAGCAGTACTTC.

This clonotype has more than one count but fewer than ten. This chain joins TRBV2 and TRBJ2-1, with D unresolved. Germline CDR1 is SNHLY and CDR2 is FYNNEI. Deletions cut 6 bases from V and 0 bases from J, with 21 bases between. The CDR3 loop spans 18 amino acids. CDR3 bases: TGTGCCAGCAGGGCAGTGGGGAACCCTACGATCTCCTACAATGAGCAGTTCTTC. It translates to CASRAVGNPTISYNEQFF. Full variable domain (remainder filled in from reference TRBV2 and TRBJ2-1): EPEVTQTPSHQVTQMGQEVILRCVPISNHLYFYWYRQILGQKVEFLVSFYNNEISEKSEIFDDQFSVERPDGSNFTLKIRSTKLEDSAMYFCASRAVGNPTISYNEQFFGPGTRLTVL.

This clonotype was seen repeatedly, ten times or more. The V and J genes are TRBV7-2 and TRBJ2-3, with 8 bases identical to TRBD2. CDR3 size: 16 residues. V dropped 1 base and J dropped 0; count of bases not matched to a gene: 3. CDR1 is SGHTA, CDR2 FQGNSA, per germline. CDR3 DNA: TGTGCCAGCAGCTTAGTTGGCGGGGGGAGCACAGATACGCAGTATTTT. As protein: CASSLVGGGSTDTQYF.

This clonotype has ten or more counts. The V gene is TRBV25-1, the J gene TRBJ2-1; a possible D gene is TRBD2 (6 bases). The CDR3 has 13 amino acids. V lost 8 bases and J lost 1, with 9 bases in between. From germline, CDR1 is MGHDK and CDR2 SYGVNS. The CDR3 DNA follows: TGTGCCAGCCGTGGAGGGTCCTACAATGAGCAGTTCTTC. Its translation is CASRGGSYNEQFF.

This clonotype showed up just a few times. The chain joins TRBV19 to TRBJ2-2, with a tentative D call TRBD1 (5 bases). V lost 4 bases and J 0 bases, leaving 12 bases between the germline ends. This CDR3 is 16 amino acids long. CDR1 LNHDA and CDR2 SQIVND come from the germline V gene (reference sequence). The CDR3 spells CASSTGLGPNTGELFF. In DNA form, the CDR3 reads TGTGCCAGTAGTACAGGCCTGGGGCCGAACACCGGGGAGCTGTTTTTT.

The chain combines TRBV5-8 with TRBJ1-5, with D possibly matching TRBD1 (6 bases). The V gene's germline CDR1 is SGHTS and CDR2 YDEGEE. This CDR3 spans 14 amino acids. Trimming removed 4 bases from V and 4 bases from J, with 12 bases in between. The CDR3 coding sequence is TGTGCCAGCAGCGTTTGGGACAATAATCAGCCCCAGCATTTT. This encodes CASSVWDNNQPQHF.